This TCR beta chain was identified in a study of blood T cell repertoires in COVID-19. Germline lookup yields CDR1 SQVTM and CDR2 ANQGSEA. V was shortened by 6 bases and J by 1 base, with 10 bases between the two germline ends. The CDR3 has 12 residues. Profiled with immunoSEQ multiplex PCR; TCRdb holds only in-frame clones, not every one. Of about 270,000 clones in the sample, 65% to 90% were seen once. This sequence originates from a woman aged 45 to 65 with acute COVID-19. The sequenced sample consisted of PBMCs or T cells enriched from blood (not recorded which). The J gene is TRBJ2-7, the V gene TRBV29-1; D perhaps matches TRBD1 (5 bases). The CDR3 is CSVDTGSYEQYF. CDR3 DNA sequence: TGCAGCGTGGATACAGGTTCCTACGAGCAGTACTTC.